Below, 23 T cell receptor beta chains from the same sample are listed, as sequenced in a study of T cell repertoires in cytomegalovirus infection. MiXCR was run by TCRdb on the reads, yielding one entry per CDR3 protein. The sample contains about 890,000 distinct CDR3 sequences, around 32% of which appear only once. These receptors' antigens are unknown. This material consisted of cultured CD8+ T cells from PBMCs, taken from culture after CMV antigen stimulation. The origin of the receptors is a human donor in good health (CMV status not recorded). Some clones in this sample may be carry-over from other donors' samples.

This clonotype occurred a few times. This chain connects TRBV11-3 to TRBJ1-2; D remains ambiguous. Germline V CDR1 and CDR2: SGHNT, YENEEA. The CDR3 runs 21 residues. V dropped 3 bases and J dropped 8 bases, with 37 bases sitting between them. The CDR3 spells CASSFLRNPSTPIGSGGGYTF. The CDR3 nucleotides read TGTGCCAGCAGCTTCTTAAGGAACCCCTCCACTCCTATCGGGTCGGGAGGCGGCTACACCTTC.

This clonotype was seen at least ten times. This chain uses TRBV12-3 or TRBV12-4 with TRBJ1-1; TRBD1 matches at 7 bases. Losses at the gene ends were 6 bases for V and 2 bases for J; bases not matched to a gene: 6. The CDR3 loop spans 14 amino acids. The CDR3 nucleotides are TGTGCCAGCAGCCGGGACAGATTCAACACTGAAGCTTTCTTT. It is translated as CASSRDRFNTEAFF.

V usage is TRBV29-1 and J usage is TRBJ2-5; D might be TRBD1 (6 bases). V lost 1 base, J lost 5 bases, and 11 bases lay in between. This CDR3 has 13 amino acids. The V gene's germline CDR1 is SQVTM and CDR2 ANQGSEA. CDR3 amino acids: CSVEGGGEETQYF. CDR3 in DNA: TGCAGCGTTGAAGGTGGGGGCGAGGAGACCCAGTACTTC. The full variable domain, rest sourced from reference TRBV29-1 and TRBJ2-5, is SAVISQKPSRDICQRGTSLTIQCQVDSQVTMMFWYRQQPGQSLTLIATANQGSEATYESGFVIDKFPISRPNLTFSTLTVSNMSPEDSSIYLCSVEGGGEETQYFGPGTRLLVL.

This chain uses TRBV29-1 with TRBJ2-2; 7 positions agree with TRBD2. V was clipped by 7 bases and J by 5 bases; unmatched bases: 7. CDR3 length: 13 residues. In germline, CDR1 is SQVTM, CDR2 ANQGSEA. Written as DNA, the CDR3 is TGCAGCGGGGTTGGGGGGGGGACCGGGGAGCTGTTTTTT. Translating it yields CSGVGGGTGELFF.

This clonotype occurred many times. The rearrangement links TRBV7-6 to TRBJ2-4, with 8 bases aligning to TRBD2. CDR3 length: 15 amino acids. Trimming took 5 bases from V and 6 from J; bases not matched to a gene: 9. In germline, CDR1 is SGHVS, CDR2 FNYEAQ. CDR3: CASSPRAGALNIQYF. DNA of the CDR3: TGTGCCAGCAGCCCTCGAGCGGGGGCCCTAAACATTCAGTACTTC.

V and J are TRBV20-1 and TRBJ1-2, with 9 bases lining up with TRBD1. CDR1 is DFQATT and CDR2 is SNEGSKA in the germline V gene (reference sequence). V shed 1 base and J 3 bases; nucleotides not matched to a gene: 6. CDR3 length: 15 residues. CDR3 residues: CSARAGTGLYYGYTF. CDR3 DNA sequence: TGCAGTGCTAGAGCCGGGACAGGGCTCTACTATGGCTACACCTTC.

The chain recombines TRBV4-3 with TRBJ1-1; 7 nucleotides agree with TRBD1. The J segment lost 5 bases and the V segment lost 0 bases, leaving 6 bases of the junction unmatched. Germline CDR1 and CDR2: LGHNA and YSLEER. The CDR3 is made up of 15 amino acids. The CDR3 sequence: CASSQDRRGRTEAFF. CDR3 DNA: TGCGCCAGCAGCCAAGATCGCAGGGGGAGGACTGAAGCTTTCTTT.

The chain joins TRBV4-3 to TRBJ2-3; possible D gene TRBD1, 5 bases. This CDR3 region has 15 residues. Deletions cut 0 bases from V and 6 bases from J, with 13 bases between. Germline CDR1 is LGHNA and CDR2 is YSLEER. In DNA, the CDR3 is TGCGCCAGCAGCCAAGAGGGGCAGGCCCCGGATACGCAGTATTTT. Its translation is CASSQEGQAPDTQYF.

V and J are TRBV4-1 and TRBJ2-7; D may be TRBD1 (5 bases). CDR1 and CDR2 (germline): MGHRA, YSYEKL. Between the trimmed V and J ends, which lost 3 bases and 2 bases, there was a span of 14 bases. CDR3 length: 15 amino acids. This CDR3 is CASSQDIGPTYEQYF. DNA for the CDR3: TGCGCCAGCAGCCAGGACATTGGCCCTACCTACGAGCAGTACTTC.

This clonotype has ten or more counts. This chain links TRBV7-6 with TRBJ1-1; perhaps TRBD1 as D (5 bases). Trimming left V 5 bases short and J 0 bases short, with 13 bases between. From germline, CDR1 is SGHVS and CDR2 FNYEAQ. The CDR3 length is 15 residues. CDR3 sequence: CASSRRDGMNTEAFF. The CDR3 bases are TGTGCCAGCAGCCGGAGGGACGGCATGAACACTGAAGCTTTCTTT. Complete variable domain (other parts from reference TRBV7-6 and TRBJ1-1): GAGVSQSPRYKVTKRGQDVALRCDPISGHVSLYWYRQALGQGPEFLTYFNYEAQQDKSGLPNDRFSAERPEGSISTLTIQRTEQRDSAMYRCASSRRDGMNTEAFFGQGTRLTVV.

There are a few counts of this clonotype. The chain uses TRBV7-9 and TRBJ2-7; D is unresolved. Trimming took 0 bases from V and 2 from J, leaving 11 bases between them. The CDR3 is 15 amino acids. Germline V gives CDR1 SEHNR, CDR2 FQNEAQ (reference sequence). The chain's CDR3 is CASSLATEGPYEQYF. The DNA for the CDR3 is TGTGCCAGCAGCTTAGCAACAGAAGGCCCCTACGAGCAGTACTTC.

V is TRBV9 and J is TRBJ1-5; D is possibly TRBD1 (5 bases). The CDR3 consists of 17 residues. Trimming stripped 4 bases from V and 0 bases from J, with 17 bases between. In germline, CDR1 is SGDLS, CDR2 YYNGEE. As DNA, the CDR3 is TGTGCCAGCAGCCCCTTTGGGGACCCTGATAGCAATCAGCCCCAGCATTTT. It yields the protein CASSPFGDPDSNQPQHF.

The CDR3 protein is CASSLESSVKRYGYTF. The CDR3 DNA follows: TGTGCCAGCAGCCTAGAAAGTAGCGTTAAACGGTATGGCTACACCTTC. The rearrangement joins TRBV7-9 to TRBJ1-2; D not certain. Trimming cost V 5 bases and J 5 bases, with 21 bases left between them. The CDR3 length is 16 residues. Germline V gene sequence: CDR1 SEHNR, CDR2 FQNEAQ (reference sequence). Full variable domain (outside the CDR3, taken from reference TRBV7-9 and TRBJ1-2): DTGVSQNPRHKITKRGQNVTFRCDPISEHNRLYWYRQTLGQGPEFLTYFQNEAQLEKSRLLSDRFSAERPKGSFSTLEIQRTEQGDSAMYLCASSLESSVKRYGYTFGSGTRLTVV.

The chain couples TRBV6-5 to TRBJ2-1; no clear D gene. CDR1 is MNHEY, CDR2 SVGAGI, per germline. The V end was cut by 11 bases, the J end by 2 bases, with 19 bases between. There are 15 residues in the CDR3. CDR3 residues: CAATRVGLAYNEQFF. CDR3 DNA: TGTGCCGCAACTCGGGTAGGGTTAGCCTACAATGAGCAGTTCTTC.

This clonotype showed up just a few times. The chain uses TRBV27 and TRBJ1-1, with D unresolved. The CDR3 covers 11 residues. Germline CDR1 and CDR2: MNHEY and SMNVEV (reference sequence). Trimming cost V 10 bases and J 1 base, with 7 bases left between them. CDR3 loop: CATRRNTEAFF. The CDR3 DNA is TGTGCCACCAGGAGGAACACTGAAGCTTTCTTT.

V is TRBV7-6 and J is TRBJ2-7, with D possibly matching TRBD2 (6 bases). In germline, CDR1 is SGHVS, CDR2 FNYEAQ. CDR3 length equals 16 residues. Deletions cut 5 bases from V and 3 bases from J, with 20 bases between. Here the CDR3 reads CASSPRRGSSYYEQYF. The DNA of the CDR3 is TGTGCCAGCAGCCCGCGACGGGGGTCTTCCTACTACGAGCAGTACTTC. The full variable domain, its missing parts supplied by reference TRBV7-6 and TRBJ2-7, is GAGVSQSPRYKVTKRGQDVALRCDPISGHVSLYWYRQALGQGPEFLTYFNYEAQQDKSGLPNDRFSAERPEGSISTLTIQRTEQRDSAMYRCASSPRRGSSYYEQYFGPGTRLTVT.

Only a few counts were recorded for this clonotype. The rearrangement links TRBV19 to TRBJ2-7; TRBD1 is a possible D gene (6 bases). Germline V gives CDR1 LNHDA, CDR2 SQIVND (reference sequence). The CDR3 is made up of 15 amino acids. V was cut by 5 bases and J by 0 bases, with 14 bases left in between. As DNA, the CDR3 is TGTGCCAGTAGTCATCCGGGACATGCCTCCTACGAGCAGTACTTC. It yields the protein CASSHPGHASYEQYF. The variable domain in full, with the rest retrieved from reference TRBV19 and TRBJ2-7, is DGGITQSPKYLFRKEGQNVTLSCEQNLNHDAMYWYRQDPGQGLRLIYYSQIVNDFQKGDIAEGYSVSREKKESFPLTVTSAQKNPTAFYLCASSHPGHASYEQYFGPGTRLTVT.

V and J are TRBV5-1 and TRBJ2-5, with 10 nucleotides matching TRBD1. The J segment lost 2 bases and the V segment lost 3 bases, leaving 4 bases of the junction unmatched. CDR3 size: 15 residues. The germline CDR1 and CDR2 sequences are SGHRS and YFSETQ. CDR3 residues: CASSSDRGLQETQYF. The CDR3, as DNA: TGCGCCAGCAGCTCAGACAGGGGGCTTCAAGAGACCCAGTACTTC.

This clonotype came up a few times. This chain connects TRBV6-1 to TRBJ1-2; no clear D gene. Germline values: CDR1 MNHNS, CDR2 SASEGT. V was trimmed by 1 base and J by 6 bases, leaving 24 bases between them. CDR3 length equals 18 residues. CDR3 DNA sequence: TGTGCCAGCAGTGAAGAATTTGGAAAATGGATAATCCGGGATGGCTACACCTTC. Translated: CASSEEFGKWIIRDGYTF.

This clonotype was seen more than once but under ten times. The genes are TRBV6-2 or TRBV6-3 and TRBJ1-6; no firm D call. There are 15 residues in the CDR3. Germline CDR1 MNHEY, CDR2 SVGEGT. V was trimmed by 0 bases and J by 10 bases, leaving 13 bases between them. This CDR3 reads CASSYSPAGGSPLHF. CDR3 DNA sequence: TGTGCCAGCAGTTACTCGCCAGCGGGAGGATCACCCCTCCACTTT.

This clonotype was detected only a few times. The V gene is TRBV12-5, the J gene TRBJ1-5; 12 bases align to TRBD1. This CDR3 is 18 amino acids long. The germline gives CDR1 LGHNT, CDR2 FRNRAP. V trimming: 1 base; J trimming: 6 bases; junction bases outside the gene matches: 10. The CDR3 sequence: CASGLGSRDRGLIQPQHF. In nucleotides, the CDR3 is TGTGCTAGTGGTTTGGGTTCCCGGGACAGGGGGCTGATTCAGCCCCAGCATTTT.

The genes are TRBV10-3 and TRBJ2-3; no clear D gene. With 4 bases removed from V and 2 bases from J, the gap between germline ends came to 16 bases. Germline lookup yields CDR1 ENHRY and CDR2 SYGVKD. This CDR3 is built from 16 residues. The CDR3 loop reads CAISGEDKTHTDTQYF. As DNA, the CDR3 is TGTGCCATCAGTGGGGAAGACAAGACCCACACAGATACGCAGTATTTT.

J is TRBJ2-6 and V is TRBV7-9, with TRBD1 matching 10 bases. Germline V gene sequence: CDR1 SEHNR, CDR2 FQNEAQ (reference sequence). This CDR3 contains 18 residues. The V and J ends lost 5 bases and 0 bases, in that order; junction bases with no gene match: 7. The CDR3 protein is CASSAPGTGDSGANVLTF. DNA of the CDR3: TGTGCCAGCAGCGCCCCCGGGACAGGGGACTCTGGGGCCAACGTCCTGACTTTC. Full variable domain (rest looked up from reference TRBV7-9 and TRBJ2-6): DTGVSQNPRHKITKRGQNVTFRCDPISEHNRLYWYRQTLGQGPEFLTYFQNEAQLEKSRLLSDRFSAERPKGSFSTLEIQRTEQGDSAMYLCASSAPGTGDSGANVLTFGAGSRLTVL.